What follows is one TCR beta chain and its context. Primers targeting TRAV and TRBV primed first-strand cDNA, covering alpha and beta chains. A constant-region primer paired with the V-primer adapter amplified TCRs over about 19 PCR cycles. TCRdb reprocessed the reads via MiXCR and lists one record per CDR3 protein. This table has around 100,000 distinct CDR3 sequences, less than 25% appearing once. The data stem from a study of low-dose radiotherapy and immunotherapy resistance in tumors. About the study: Treatment of Cohort 2 consisted of 1 Gy per fraction every two weeks, amounting to 13 Gy over 26 weeks. The patients were given nivolumab 240 mg every two weeks and ipilimumab 1 mg/kg every six weeks, through an intravenous route.

Time point noted: after trial treatment. As for treatment: LDRT plus nivolumab, ipilimumab, low-dose cyclophosphamide and aspirin (RACIN trial). Every donor was treated with nivolumab, ipilimumab, aspirin, low-dose cyclophosphamide and also low-dose radiotherapy. The CDR3 is 15 amino acids. V was cut by 8 bases and J by 9 bases, with 20 bases left in between. This material consisted of PBMCs, taken after low-dose radiotherapy plus immunotherapy. V usage is TRBV12-3 or TRBV12-4 and J usage is TRBJ1-6; D remains ambiguous. The sequence was obtained from a male donor with prostate cancer. The CDR3 sequence is CASGPTQVWGSPLHF. CDR3 bases: TGTGCCAGCGGGCCGACCCAAGTTTGGGGTTCACCCCTCCACTTT.